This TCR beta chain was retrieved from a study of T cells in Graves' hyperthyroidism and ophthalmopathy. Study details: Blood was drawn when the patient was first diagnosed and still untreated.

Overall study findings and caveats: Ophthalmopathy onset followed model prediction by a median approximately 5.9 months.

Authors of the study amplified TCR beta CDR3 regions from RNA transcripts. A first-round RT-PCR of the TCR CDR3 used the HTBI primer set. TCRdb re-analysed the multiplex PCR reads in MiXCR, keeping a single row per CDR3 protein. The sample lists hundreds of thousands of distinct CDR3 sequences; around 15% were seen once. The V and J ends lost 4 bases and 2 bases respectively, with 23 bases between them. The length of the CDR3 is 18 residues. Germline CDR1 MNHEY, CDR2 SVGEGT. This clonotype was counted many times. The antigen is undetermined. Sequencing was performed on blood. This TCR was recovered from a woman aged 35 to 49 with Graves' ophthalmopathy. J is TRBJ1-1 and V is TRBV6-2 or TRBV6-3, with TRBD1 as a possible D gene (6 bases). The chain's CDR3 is CASSLTGQTEKFNTEAFF. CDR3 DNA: TGTGCCAGCAGTTTAACCGGACAGACCGAGAAATTTAACACTGAAGCTTTCTTT.